This TCR beta chain was captured in a study of blood T cell repertoires in COVID-19. Measured with immunoSEQ multiplex PCR; TCRdb has only the in-frame clones, and not every one. The table includes about 200,000 clones, approximately 84% detected once. The length of the CDR3 is 15 residues. CDR1 MNHEY and CDR2 SMNVEV come from the germline V gene (reference sequence). V shed 6 bases, J shed 0 bases, and the junction held 5 bases outside the gene matches. The sequence was collected from an elderly woman with acute or convalescent COVID-19. V and J are TRBV27 and TRBJ1-5; 7 nucleotides match TRBD1. The material sequenced was peripheral blood. In DNA form, the CDR3 reads TGTGCCAGCAGCGACAGGGCGTATAGCAATCAGCCCCAGCATTTT. Protein: CASSDRAYSNQPQHF.